The 20 T cell receptor beta chains given below trace back to one sample, sequenced in a study of regulatory T cells in long-lasting Graves disease (dated by TCRdb to the early 2020s). The method behind the library was multiplex PCR. Sequencing was carried out with an Illumina HiSeq 4000. iRepertoire HTBI primers and Arm-PCR amplification of CDR3 regions were used to construct TCR beta libraries. Using fastp trimming at Q25 and MiXCR clonotype assembly, TCRdb reanalyzed the public sequencing data and kept in-frame beta chains. Each CDR3 protein appears once, grouped with its most common genes and DNA. This sample lists around 460,000 distinct CDR3 sequences; roughly 21% were detected once. The ten largest clones take up 7% to 9% of the sample. In light of the paper, this sample's time point label describes: persistent/refractory GD, antithyroid drugs over 5 years with positive TRAb. RNA was extracted from PBMCs in TRIzol for both TCR sequencing and RNA sequencing.

This sample comprised peripheral blood mononuclear cells (PBMCs), obtained when the disease was refractory, from a patient treated with antithyroid drugs. These receptors all stem from a female donor with Graves disease.

This clonotype showed up many times. The rearrangement joins TRBV27 to TRBJ2-6, with 11 bases that match TRBD1. Germline V gene lookup returns CDR1 MNHEY and CDR2 SMNVEV (reference sequence). The CDR3 consists of 17 residues. After removal of 6 bases from V and 1 base from J, the junction contained 5 bases not matched to a gene. The CDR3 coding sequence is TGTGCCAGCAGCCGGACAGGGGGCATTTCTGGGGCCAACGTCCTGACTTTC. Amino acid sequence: CASSRTGGISGANVLTF. Combining the CDR3 with reference TRBV27 and TRBJ2-6 gives the whole variable domain EAQVTQNPRYLITVTGKKLTVTCSQNMNHEYMSWYRQDPGLGLRQIYYSMNVEVTDKGDVPEGYKVSRKEKRNFPLILESPSPNQTSLYFCASSRTGGISGANVLTFGAGSRLTVL.

Ten or more counts support this clonotype. The rearrangement uses TRBV11-2 and TRBJ2-2; TRBD2 matches 9 bases. Germline CDR1 and CDR2: SGHAT and FQNNGV. Trimming took 4 bases from V and 2 from J; bases not matched to a gene: 8. The CDR3 contains 17 residues. The CDR3 DNA follows: TGTGCCAGCAGCTCCCCCCTAGCGGGGATAAACACCGGGGAGCTGTTTTTT. Its protein product is CASSSPLAGINTGELFF.

This clonotype was found many times. The CDR3 nucleotides read TGCAGCGTTGATTCCGCGGCTGAAGCTTTCTTT. As protein: CSVDSAAEAFF. The chain has TRBV29-1 and TRBJ1-1, with D unresolved. V was pared by 3 bases and J by 6 bases, with 8 bases between. There are 11 residues in the CDR3. Germline V gene lookup returns CDR1 SQVTM and CDR2 ANQGSEA.

This clonotype turned up a few times. J is TRBJ1-1 and V is TRBV6-5; tentative D call: TRBD1 (5 bases). This CDR3 comprises 15 residues. V lost 2 bases to trimming and J lost 2 bases, with 12 bases between them. Per the germline V gene, CDR1 is MNHEY and CDR2 is SVGAGI. Written as DNA, the CDR3 is TGTGCCAGCAGTTACGAGGGGCCGACTAACACTGAAGCTTTCTTT. Translated: CASSYEGPTNTEAFF.

This clonotype has a count of ten or more. V and J are TRBV12-3 or TRBV12-4 and TRBJ1-5, with D possibly TRBD1 on 5 matching bases. V lost 5 bases and J 4 bases, leaving 12 bases between the germline ends. The CDR3 covers 14 residues. CDR3 region: CASSQDIFNQPQHF. DNA of the CDR3: TGTGCCAGCAGTCAGGACATTTTTAATCAGCCCCAGCATTTT.

In its sample, this clonotype was seen many times. V and J are TRBV2 and TRBJ2-5; D gene uncertain. CDR1 is SNHLY and CDR2 is FYNNEI in the germline V gene. Trimming shortened V by 5 bases and J by 7 bases, and 14 bases separated the two germline ends. The CDR3 extends over 13 amino acids. In DNA form, the CDR3 reads TGTGCCAGCAGTTCCTCCCAGTTGGGGACCCAGTACTTC. Translated: CASSSSQLGTQYF.

The J gene is TRBJ1-1, the V gene TRBV7-8; D is unresolved. This CDR3 is built from 13 residues. V gave up 1 base and J gave up 7 bases, with 10 bases separating them. Germline V lookup: CDR1 SGHVS, CDR2 FQNEAQ. CDR3 sequence: CASSLGGSFEAFF. The CDR3 region has the DNA TGTGCCAGCAGCTTAGGTGGTAGTTTTGAAGCTTTCTTT.

This clonotype has ten or more counts. V usage is TRBV6-1 and J usage is TRBJ1-5, with 10 nucleotides matching TRBD1. Looked up from germline, CDR1 is MNHNS and CDR2 is SASEGT. The V gene end was trimmed by 5 bases and the J gene end by 7 bases; junction bases not matched to a gene: 5. The CDR3 length is 14 residues. The CDR3 nucleotides read TGTGCCAGCAGTCGAGGGACAGGGGACCAGCCCCAGCATTTT. Translated: CASSRGTGDQPQHF.

The chain recombines TRBV7-3 with TRBJ1-6; no clear D gene. The ends were cut back, 0 bases at V and 4 bases at J, with 7 bases in the middle. CDR1 is SGHTA, CDR2 FQGTGA, per germline. The length of the CDR3 is 15 residues. The CDR3 nucleotides are TGTGCCAGCAGCTTAACGTCAGAGTATAATTCACCCCTCCACTTT. Amino acids: CASSLTSEYNSPLHF.

Written as DNA, the CDR3 is TGTGCCAGCAGCTTTGGGTCGACTTATGACTATGGCTACACCTTC. Translated: CASSFGSTYDYGYTF. The chain has TRBV11-2 and TRBJ1-2; D gene unclear. Germline assignment: CDR1 SGHAT and CDR2 FQNNGV. The germline V and J ends were trimmed by 3 bases and 3 bases, with 14 bases remaining between them. The CDR3 is 15 amino acids.

This clonotype was observed many times. This sequence joins TRBV12-3 or TRBV12-4 and TRBJ2-5, with TRBD2 matching over 14 bases. The CDR3 length is 19 residues. Trimming took 6 bases from V and 2 from J; bases not matched to a gene: 14. CDR3 protein: CASSINPPRLAGGQETQYF. In DNA, the CDR3 is TGTGCCAGCAGCATAAATCCCCCCCGACTAGCGGGAGGGCAAGAGACCCAGTACTTC.

This clonotype was detected only a few times. The CDR3 DNA reads TGTGCCACCAGCAGAGATCATATAGGGGCGAGCGAGCAGTACTTC. It encodes CATSRDHIGASEQYF. The genes are TRBV15 and TRBJ2-7; the D gene is possibly TRBD1 (5 bases). CDR1 and CDR2 (germline): LNHNV, YYDKDF (reference sequence). V was cut by 0 bases and J by 6 bases, with 15 bases left in between. This CDR3 has 15 residues.

This clonotype has a handful of counts. V gene TRBV12-3 or TRBV12-4 combines with J gene TRBJ2-3; TRBD2 matches 9 bases. V lost 2 bases, J lost 0 bases, and 12 bases stayed unmatched. The CDR3 is 19 amino acids. The CDR3 sequence is CASSLKWSSGISSTDTQYF. CDR3 DNA sequence: TGTGCCAGCAGTTTAAAGTGGTCTAGCGGGATTTCTAGCACAGATACGCAGTATTTT.

This clonotype showed up many times. The J gene is TRBJ2-5, the V gene TRBV28; D perhaps matches TRBD1 (6 bases). V lost 4 bases to trimming and J lost 4 bases, with 22 bases between them. This CDR3 is built from 17 residues. Germline V gene lookup returns CDR1 MDHEN and CDR2 SYDVKM. The CDR3 reads CASSSGQSREKRETQYF. Written as DNA, the CDR3 is TGTGCCAGCAGTTCAGGACAGAGTAGGGAGAAGAGAGAGACCCAGTACTTC.

With regard to this clonotype: This sequence may be a read error, since a much larger clone differs from it by one base. The chain links TRBV5-6 to TRBJ1-2, with 9 bases that match TRBD1. V lost 4 bases and J lost 7; bases outside the gene matches: 11. The CDR3 is 15 amino acids. CDR1 SGHDT and CDR2 YYEEEE come from the germline V gene. CDR3 nucleotide sequence: TGTGCCAGCAGCGGGGGACAGGGCGAAGAAGGTGGCTACACCTTC. This encodes CASSGGQGEEGGYTF.

This clonotype was counted ten times or more. V is TRBV2 and J is TRBJ2-7; D unresolved. The CDR3 spans 12 residues. Looked up from germline, CDR1 is SNHLY and CDR2 is FYNNEI. V was clipped by 3 bases and J by 3 bases, with 6 bases between them. The CDR3, as DNA: TGTGCCAGCAGTGACAGTCTCTACGAGCAGTACTTC. It encodes CASSDSLYEQYF.

This clonotype occurred many times. The chain is built from TRBV12-5 and TRBJ1-6, with 7 bases identical to TRBD1. Losses at the gene ends were 5 bases for V and 4 bases for J; bases not matched to a gene: 8. Germline CDR1 is LGHNT and CDR2 is FRNRAP. The CDR3 runs 16 residues. DNA for the CDR3: TGTGCTAGTGGTCAAATCAACAGGGGTTATAATTCACCCCTCCACTTT. Translated, it gives CASGQINRGYNSPLHF.

A note on this clonotype: This may stem from a read error, because a much larger clone lies one nucleotide away. The rearrangement links TRBV7-9 to TRBJ2-7; no clear D gene. This CDR3 is 14 amino acids long. The germline gives CDR1 SEHNR, CDR2 FQNEAQ (reference sequence). The CDR3 nucleotides are TGTGCCAGCAGCTTAGGCGGCGACTTCTACGTGCAGTACTTC. This translates into CASSLGGDFYVQYF.

Many counts were recorded for this clonotype. This chain uses TRBV14 with TRBJ1-2; 8 positions match TRBD1. CDR1 is SGHDN, CDR2 FVKESK, per germline. The CDR3 consists of 13 residues. With 4 bases clipped from V and 8 bases from J, the junction kept 6 bases outside the gene matches. This chain's CDR3 is CASSLRQGHGYTF. As DNA, the CDR3 is TGTGCCAGCAGCCTTAGACAGGGGCACGGCTACACCTTC.

This clonotype was seen many times. This chain links TRBV20-1 with TRBJ2-7; 7 bases agree with TRBD1. Germline values: CDR1 DFQATT, CDR2 SNEGSKA (reference sequence). V dropped 5 bases and J dropped 1; count of bases not matched to a gene: 14. The CDR3 spans 16 residues. CDR3 residues: CSASSPGRGQSYEQYF. Here the CDR3 DNA reads TGCAGTGCTTCATCTCCTGGTCGGGGACAGTCCTACGAGCAGTACTTC.